This T cell receptor (beta chain) comes out of a study of beta chain features in type 1 diabetes. In its sample, this clone was seen a few times. Purity exceeded 95% in all sorted populations. Sequencing targeted expressed TCRB transcripts, as all isolated RNA had been reverse transcribed. Profiling relied on immunoSEQ multiplex PCR, and the TCRdb table lists in-frame clones only, not all of them. The sample records about 160,000 clones, approximately 9.9% being singletons. In germline, CDR1 is SGHDT, CDR2 YYEEEE. CDR3 length equals 18 residues. The junction had 18 bases not matched to a gene; V was cut back by 3 bases and J by 4 bases.

The sample was central memory CD4+ T cells from blood. This TCR was recovered from a woman between 18 and 29 years old in good health. The chain has TRBV5-6 and TRBJ2-5, with TRBD2 matching 7 bases. The CDR3 coding sequence is TGTGCCAGCAGCTCCATACCCTTTGCGGGAGCCCAGGGAGAGACCCAGTACTTC. Translating it yields CASSSIPFAGAQGETQYF.